This T cell receptor beta chain was captured in a study of cytomegalovirus exposure and HLA in healthy donors. Germline V gives CDR1 SEHNR, CDR2 FQNEAQ (reference sequence). The CDR3 loop spans 14 amino acids. J was trimmed by 1 base and V by 3 bases; bases with no gene match: 2. The primer mix had 60 Vbeta and 13 Jbeta primers. Generated by immunoSEQ multiplex PCR, the TCRdb table keeps only in-frame clones and is missing some. The table includes about 170,000 clones, approximately 70% detected once. The chain joins TRBV7-9 to TRBJ2-5, with 7 bases aligning to TRBD1. The sample was PBMCs. The sequence was obtained from a woman under 30 in good health and CMV-seropositive. CDR3 in amino acids: CASSLRGLQETQYF. The CDR3 region has the DNA TGTGCCAGCAGCTTGAGGGGGCTCCAAGAGACCCAGTACTTC.